The present T cell receptor beta chain was sequenced within a study of cytotoxic CD8 clonotypes in ibrutinib-treated CLL. Turning to the study itself: Results showed roughly 25 partial and 2 complete responses; following median approximately 68 months, around 15 remained remitted, about 12 advanced.

The sequencing depth, 1 in 200,000 to 1 in 1 million T cells, was the target. Sequencing used immunoSEQ multiplex PCR; TCRdb keeps in-frame clones, though not all of them. The sample yields some 140,000 clones, around 84% seen once. Regarding the study as a whole: Clonality increased at ibrutinib response and stayed stable in sustained remission. At progression, however, it fell back toward baseline. Under therapy, public clonotypes either contracted or stayed stable, and they were uncommon.

The CDR3 contains 14 residues. Losses at the gene ends were 4 bases for V and 2 bases for J; bases not matched to a gene: 2. CDR1 and CDR2 (germline): SGHNT, YYREEE (reference sequence). Notes on this clone: Its antigen is unknown. Other DNA sequences in this sample translate to the same CDR3.

This specimen was PBMCs, taken after 24 months of ibrutinib treatment. This receptor was identified in a human donor with chronic lymphocytic leukemia. The chain carries TRBV5-4 and TRBJ2-5, with 10 bases matching TRBD1. The chain's CDR3 is CASSGTGVQETQYF. The CDR3 DNA reads as TGTGCCAGCAGCGGGACAGGGGTGCAAGAGACCCAGTACTTC.